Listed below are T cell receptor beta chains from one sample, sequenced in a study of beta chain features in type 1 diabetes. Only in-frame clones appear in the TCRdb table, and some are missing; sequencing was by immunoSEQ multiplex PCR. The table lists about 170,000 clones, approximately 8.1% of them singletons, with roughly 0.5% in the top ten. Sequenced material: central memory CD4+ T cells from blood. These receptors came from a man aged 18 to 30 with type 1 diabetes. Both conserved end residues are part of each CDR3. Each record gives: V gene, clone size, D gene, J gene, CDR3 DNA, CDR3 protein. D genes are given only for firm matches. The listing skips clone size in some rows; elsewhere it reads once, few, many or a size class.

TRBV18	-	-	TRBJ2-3	TGTGCCAGCTCATCCGGTGTCGCAGATACGCAGTATTTT	CASSSGVADTQYF
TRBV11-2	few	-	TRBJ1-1	TGTGCCAGCAGCTGGGCTGGGGGGGACACTGAAGCTTTCTTT	CASSWAGGDTEAFF
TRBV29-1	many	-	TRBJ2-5	TGCAGCGCTCGCGAAGAGACCCAGTACTTC	CSAREETQYF
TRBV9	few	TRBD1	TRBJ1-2	TGTGCCAGCAGCGTAGCGCAGGGGGCGCGGGGCTACACCTTC	CASSVAQGARGYTF
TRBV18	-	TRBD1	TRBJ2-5	TGTGCCAGCTCACGACGACAGGGGGCGGCTAGCGGACAAGAGACCCAGTACTTC	CASSRRQGAASGQETQYF
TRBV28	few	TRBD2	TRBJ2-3	TGTGCCAGCAGCCCTGGTCAGGGGCGGGGGGGCTCTGATACGCAGTATTTT	CASSPGQGRGGSDTQYF
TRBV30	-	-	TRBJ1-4	TGTGCCTGGAGCCGGCGAGGGTTAAGGGAAAAACTGTTTTTT	CAWSRRGLREKLFF
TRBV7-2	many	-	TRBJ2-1	TGTGCCAGCAGCTCGGACAGCGATGAGCAGTTCTTC	CASSSDSDEQFF
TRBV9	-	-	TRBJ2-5	TGTGCCAGCAGCGTGGGACTGGGGGGTGAGACCCAGTACTTC	CASSVGLGGETQYF
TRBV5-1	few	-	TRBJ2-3	TGCGCCAGCAGCTTGGTGGCAGGGTCCGCAGATACGCAGTATTTT	CASSLVAGSADTQYF
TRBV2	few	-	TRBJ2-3	TGTGCCAGCAAAAGGGGGGGACCAGGCACAGATACGCAGTATTTT	CASKRGGPGTDTQYF